Listed below are T cell receptor beta chains from one sample, sequenced in a study of early T cells in non-severe SARS-CoV-2 infection. TCRdb fed the 5' RACE reads into MiXCR, producing one record per CDR3 protein. The sample yields about 72,000 distinct CDR3 sequences, roughly a tenth seen once. Source: whole blood, taken at baseline. All receptors come from an adult who was a healthcare worker with PCR-confirmed SARS-CoV-2 infection or an uninfected control (not recorded which). Both conserved end residues are part of each CDR3. The D gene is left open where the match is weak. Some rows mark clone size as missing; the rest say once, few, many or name a class of expanded clone.

cdr3_nt	cdr3_aa	d_call	clone_size	v_call	j_call
TGTGCCTGGAATCCAGCGGGGGGGATAGATACGCAGTATTTT	CAWNPAGGIDTQYF	TRBD2	.	TRBV30	TRBJ2-3
TGTGCCAGCAGTCGACTCAACACTGAAGCTTTCTTT	CASSRLNTEAFF	.	few	TRBV6-6	TRBJ1-1
TGTGCCAGCACCCCCCGTGGGACCCGCACAGATACGCAGTATTTT	CASTPRGTRTDTQYF	.	many	TRBV7-2	TRBJ2-3
TGTGCCAGTCCTCGGGACAGGGGGCCCATGAACACTGAAGCTTTCTTT	CASPRDRGPMNTEAFF	TRBD1	many	TRBV7-3	TRBJ1-1
TGTGCCACCCAATTCGGGACAGGGGGGTCCTACGAGCAGTACTTC	CATQFGTGGSYEQYF	TRBD1	many	TRBV10-3	TRBJ2-7
TGCAGCGCTGCCGAGCAGGGGTTTGGCTACACCTTC	CSAAEQGFGYTF	.	few	TRBV29-1	TRBJ1-2
TGTGCCAGCCAGGGGACCAGCACAGATACGCAGTATTTT	CASQGTSTDTQYF	.	.	TRBV2	TRBJ2-3
TGCAGTGCCCGACCCGGGACTAGCGTATTGGCCTACGAGCAGTACTTC	CSARPGTSVLAYEQYF	TRBD2	.	TRBV20-1	TRBJ2-7
TGTGCCAGTAGGCCGGGACAGTCCTACGAGCAGTACTTC	CASRPGQSYEQYF	TRBD1	many	TRBV19	TRBJ2-7
TGCGCCAGCAGCCAAGATCTAGGACAGGGGTCCCCAGATACGCAGTATTTT	CASSQDLGQGSPDTQYF	TRBD1	many	TRBV4-3	TRBJ2-3
TGTGCCAGCAGTGGGGGAGTTGCAACTAATGAAAAACTGTTTTTT	CASSGGVATNEKLFF	.	.	TRBV2	TRBJ1-4